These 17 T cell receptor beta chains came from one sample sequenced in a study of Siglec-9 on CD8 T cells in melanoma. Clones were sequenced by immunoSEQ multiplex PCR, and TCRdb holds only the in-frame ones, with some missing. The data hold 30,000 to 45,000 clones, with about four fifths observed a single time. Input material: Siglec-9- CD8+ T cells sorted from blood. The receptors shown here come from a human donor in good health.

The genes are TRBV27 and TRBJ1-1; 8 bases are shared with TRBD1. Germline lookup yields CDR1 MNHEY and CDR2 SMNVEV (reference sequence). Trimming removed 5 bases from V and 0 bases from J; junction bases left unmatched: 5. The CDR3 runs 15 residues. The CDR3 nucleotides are TGTGCCAGCAGTGAACAGGGGGGGGTGAACACTGAAGCTTTCTTT. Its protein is CASSEQGGVNTEAFF.

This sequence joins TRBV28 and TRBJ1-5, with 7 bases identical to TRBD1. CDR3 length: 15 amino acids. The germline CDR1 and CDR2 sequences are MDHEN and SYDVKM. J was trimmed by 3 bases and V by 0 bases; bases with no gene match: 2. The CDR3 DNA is TGTGCCAGCAGTTTATGGGACAGGTTCAATCAGCCCCAGCATTTT. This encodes CASSLWDRFNQPQHF.

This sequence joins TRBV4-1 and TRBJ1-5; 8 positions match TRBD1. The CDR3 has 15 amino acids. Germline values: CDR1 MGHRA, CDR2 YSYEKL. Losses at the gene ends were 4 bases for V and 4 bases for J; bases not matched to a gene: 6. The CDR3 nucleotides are TGCGCCAGCAGCCTAGGGGACAGGCCAAATCAGCCCCAGCATTTT. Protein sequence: CASSLGDRPNQPQHF.

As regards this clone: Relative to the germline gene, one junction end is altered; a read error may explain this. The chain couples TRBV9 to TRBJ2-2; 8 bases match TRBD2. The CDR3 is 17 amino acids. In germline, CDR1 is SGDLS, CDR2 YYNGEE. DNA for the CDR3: TGTGCCCGCAGCGTAGCTACGGGGGGGGGTCCCACCGGGGAGCTGTTTTTT. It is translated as CARSVATGGGPTGELFF.

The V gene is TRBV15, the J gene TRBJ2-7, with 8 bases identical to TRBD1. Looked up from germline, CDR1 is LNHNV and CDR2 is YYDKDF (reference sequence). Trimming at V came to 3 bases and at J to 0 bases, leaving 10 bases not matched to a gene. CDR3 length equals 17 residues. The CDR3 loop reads CATSSSRGLGSSYEQYF. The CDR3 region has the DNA TGTGCCACCAGCAGCTCCAGGGGGCTTGGTAGCTCCTACGAGCAGTACTTC.

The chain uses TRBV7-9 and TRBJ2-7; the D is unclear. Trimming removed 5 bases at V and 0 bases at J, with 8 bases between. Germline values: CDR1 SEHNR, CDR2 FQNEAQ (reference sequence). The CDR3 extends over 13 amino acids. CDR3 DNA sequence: TGTGCCAGCAGCCCCAGAATCTCCTACGAGCAGTACTTC. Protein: CASSPRISYEQYF.

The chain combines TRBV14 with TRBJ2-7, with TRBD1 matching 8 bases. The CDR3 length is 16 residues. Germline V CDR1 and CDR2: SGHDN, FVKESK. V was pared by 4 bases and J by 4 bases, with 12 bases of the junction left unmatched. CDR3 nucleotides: TGTGCCAGCAGCCCTACACGCGGGACAGGCGGTTACGAGCAGTACTTC. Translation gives CASSPTRGTGGYEQYF.

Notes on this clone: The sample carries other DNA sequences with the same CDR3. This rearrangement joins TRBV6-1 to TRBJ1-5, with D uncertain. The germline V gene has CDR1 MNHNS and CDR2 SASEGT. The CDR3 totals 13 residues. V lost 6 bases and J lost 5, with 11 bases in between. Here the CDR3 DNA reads TGTGCCAGCAGCGCCCCAGTGGATCAGCCCCAGCATTTT. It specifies CASSAPVDQPQHF.

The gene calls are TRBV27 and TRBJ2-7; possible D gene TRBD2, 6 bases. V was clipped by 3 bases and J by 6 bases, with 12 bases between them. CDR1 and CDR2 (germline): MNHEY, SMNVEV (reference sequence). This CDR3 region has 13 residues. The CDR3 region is CASSLAGRSEQYF. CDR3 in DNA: TGTGCCAGCAGTTTGGCAGGGAGGAGCGAGCAGTACTTC.

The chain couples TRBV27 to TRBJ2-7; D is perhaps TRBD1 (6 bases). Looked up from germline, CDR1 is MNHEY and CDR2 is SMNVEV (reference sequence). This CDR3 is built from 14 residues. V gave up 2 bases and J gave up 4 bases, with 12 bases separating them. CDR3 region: CASSLAGALYEQYF. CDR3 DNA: TGTGCCAGCAGTTTAGCAGGGGCTCTATACGAGCAGTACTTC.

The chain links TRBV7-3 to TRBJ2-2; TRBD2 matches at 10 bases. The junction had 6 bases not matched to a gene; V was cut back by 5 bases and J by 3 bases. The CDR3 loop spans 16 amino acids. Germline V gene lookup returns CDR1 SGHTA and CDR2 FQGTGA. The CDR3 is CASSPFSGGYTGELFF. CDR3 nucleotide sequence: TGTGCCAGCAGCCCATTTAGCGGGGGGTACACCGGGGAGCTGTTTTTT.

The CDR3 region is CASSLGRYYEQYF. Here the CDR3 DNA reads TGTGCCAGCAGCTTAGGACGGTACTACGAGCAGTACTTC. The gene calls are TRBV7-8 and TRBJ2-7, with D unresolved. The CDR3 covers 13 residues. V was shortened by 1 base and J by 3 bases, with 7 bases between the two germline ends. Germline-derived CDR1 and CDR2 are SGHVS and FQNEAQ.

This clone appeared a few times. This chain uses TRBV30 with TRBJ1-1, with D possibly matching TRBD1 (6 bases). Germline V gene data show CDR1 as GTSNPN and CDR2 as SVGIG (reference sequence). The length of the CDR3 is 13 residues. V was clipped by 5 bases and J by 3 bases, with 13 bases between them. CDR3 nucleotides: TGTGCCTGGGGATGGACAGCCGACACTGAAGCTTTCTTT. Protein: CAWGWTADTEAFF.

CDR3 region: CASSRYDRARAQYF. The CDR3 DNA follows: TGTGCCAGCAGTAGATACGACAGGGCCCGGGCCCAGTACTTC. The rearrangement joins TRBV2 to TRBJ2-5, with 7 bases identical to TRBD1. CDR1 and CDR2 (germline): SNHLY, FYNNEI. This CDR3 comprises 14 residues. Trimming cost V 5 bases and J 9 bases; bases outside gene matches: 12.

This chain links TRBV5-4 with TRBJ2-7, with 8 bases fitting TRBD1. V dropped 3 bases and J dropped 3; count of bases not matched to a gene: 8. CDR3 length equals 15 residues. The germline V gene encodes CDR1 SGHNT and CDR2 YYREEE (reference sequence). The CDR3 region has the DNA TGTGCCAGCAGCTCCCCGGACAGGGATTTCTACGAGCAGTACTTC. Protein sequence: CASSSPDRDFYEQYF.

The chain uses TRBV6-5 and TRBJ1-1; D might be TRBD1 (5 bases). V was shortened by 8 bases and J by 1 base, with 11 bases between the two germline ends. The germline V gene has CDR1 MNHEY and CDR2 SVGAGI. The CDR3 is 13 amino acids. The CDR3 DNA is TGTGCCAGCTCGGCAGGGAAGAACACTGAAGCTTTCTTT. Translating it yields CASSAGKNTEAFF.

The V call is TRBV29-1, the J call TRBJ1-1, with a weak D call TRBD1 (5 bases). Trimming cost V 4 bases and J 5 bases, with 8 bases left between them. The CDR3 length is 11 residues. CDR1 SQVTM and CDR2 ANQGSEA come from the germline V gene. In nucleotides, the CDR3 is TGCAGCGTTGTGCAGGGAACTGAAGCTTTCTTT. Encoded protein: CSVVQGTEAFF.